The entry below describes one T cell receptor beta chain. Its antigen is undetermined. Alongside a J-beta primer mix, a sample-barcoded 5' primer served in a second PCR lasting roughly 6 to 11 cycles. TCRdb redid the calling of the 5' RACE reads with MiXCR, one entry per CDR3 protein. This sample yields 650,000 to 950,000 distinct CDR3 sequences, of which around 45% are seen a single time; roughly 19% belongs to the top ten. V lost 4 bases, J lost 4 bases, and 2 bases stayed unmatched. Germline V gives CDR1 SGHTA, CDR2 FQGNSA. This CDR3 has 15 amino acids. Total RNA, at least 5.5 micrograms per sample, came from PBMCs. The record originates from a study of blood T cells in healthy people across ages. Whole-study findings and limits: There was a strong correlation between TCR beta diversity and naive T cell percentage. CMV infection status of these donors was not known.

The receptor's source is a man aged 60 to 69 in good health. The chain carries TRBV7-2 and TRBJ2-5, with TRBD2 identical over 14 bases. Sample: blood. CDR3 sequence: CASSSTSGGAETQYF. CDR3 nucleotide sequence: TGTGCCAGCAGCTCGACTAGCGGGGGGGCAGAGACCCAGTACTTC.